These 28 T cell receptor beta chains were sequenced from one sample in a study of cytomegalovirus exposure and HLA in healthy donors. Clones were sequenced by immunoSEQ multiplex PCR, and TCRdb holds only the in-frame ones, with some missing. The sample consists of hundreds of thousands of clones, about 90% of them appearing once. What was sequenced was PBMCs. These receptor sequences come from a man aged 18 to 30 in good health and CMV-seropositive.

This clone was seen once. CDR3 nucleotide sequence: TGTGCCAGCAGCGTGGGGCCAGGGGGCGGGGGTGAGCAGTTCTTC. This encodes CASSVGPGGGGEQFF. This chain joins TRBV9 and TRBJ2-1, with D possibly matching TRBD1 (8 bases). The CDR3 loop spans 15 amino acids. Germline V gene sequence: CDR1 SGDLS, CDR2 YYNGEE. V gave up 2 bases and J gave up 9 bases, with 18 bases separating them.

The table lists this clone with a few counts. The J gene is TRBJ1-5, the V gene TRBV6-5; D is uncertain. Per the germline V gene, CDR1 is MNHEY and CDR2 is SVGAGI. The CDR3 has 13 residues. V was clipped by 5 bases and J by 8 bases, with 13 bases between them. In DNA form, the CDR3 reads TGTGCCAGCAGTAATACTCGACTCGAGCCCCAGCATTTT. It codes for CASSNTRLEPQHF.

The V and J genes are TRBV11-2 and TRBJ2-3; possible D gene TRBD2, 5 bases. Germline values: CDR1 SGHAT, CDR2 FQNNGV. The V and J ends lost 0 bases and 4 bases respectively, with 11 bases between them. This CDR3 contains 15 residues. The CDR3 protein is CASSLDLALADTQYF. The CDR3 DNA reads TGTGCCAGCAGCTTAGATTTAGCGCTTGCAGATACGCAGTATTTT. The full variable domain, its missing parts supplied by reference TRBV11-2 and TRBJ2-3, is EAGVAQSPRYKIIEKRQSVAFWCNPISGHATLYWYQQILGQGPKLLIQFQNNGVVDDSQLPKDRFSAERLKGVDSTLKIQPAKLEDSAVYLCASSLDLALADTQYFGPGTRLTVL.

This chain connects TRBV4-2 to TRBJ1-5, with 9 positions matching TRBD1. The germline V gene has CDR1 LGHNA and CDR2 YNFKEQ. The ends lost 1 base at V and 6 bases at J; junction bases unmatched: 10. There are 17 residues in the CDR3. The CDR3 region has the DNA TGTGCCAGCAGCCAAGTAAGCGGGACAGGGCGTAGTCAGCCCCAGCATTTT. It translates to CASSQVSGTGRSQPQHF.

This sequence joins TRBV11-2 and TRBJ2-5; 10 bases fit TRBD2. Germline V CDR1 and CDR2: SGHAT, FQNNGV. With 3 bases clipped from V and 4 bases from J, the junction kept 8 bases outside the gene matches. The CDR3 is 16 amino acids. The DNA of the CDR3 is TGTGCCAGCAGCTTTGGGGTCACTAGCGGGACAGAGACCCAGTACTTC. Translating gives CASSFGVTSGTETQYF.

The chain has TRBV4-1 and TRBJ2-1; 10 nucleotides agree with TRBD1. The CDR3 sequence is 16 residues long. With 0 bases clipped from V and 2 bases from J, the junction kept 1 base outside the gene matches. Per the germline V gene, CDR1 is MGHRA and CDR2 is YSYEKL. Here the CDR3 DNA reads TGCGCCAGCAGCCAAGAGGGGACAGGGGCCTACAATGAGCAGTTCTTC. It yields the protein CASSQEGTGAYNEQFF.

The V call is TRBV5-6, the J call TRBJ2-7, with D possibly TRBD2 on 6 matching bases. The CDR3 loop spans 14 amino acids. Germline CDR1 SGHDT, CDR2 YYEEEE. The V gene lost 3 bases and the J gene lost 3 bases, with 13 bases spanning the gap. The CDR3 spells CASSYGGAFYEQYF. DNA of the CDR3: TGTGCCAGCAGCTATGGAGGGGCCTTCTACGAGCAGTACTTC.

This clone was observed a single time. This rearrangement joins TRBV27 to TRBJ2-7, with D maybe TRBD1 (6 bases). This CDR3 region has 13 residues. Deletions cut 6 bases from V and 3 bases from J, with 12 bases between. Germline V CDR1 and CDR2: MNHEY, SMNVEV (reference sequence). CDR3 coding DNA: TGTGCCAGCAGCCTAGACAGGTTCTACGAGCAGTACTTC. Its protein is CASSLDRFYEQYF.

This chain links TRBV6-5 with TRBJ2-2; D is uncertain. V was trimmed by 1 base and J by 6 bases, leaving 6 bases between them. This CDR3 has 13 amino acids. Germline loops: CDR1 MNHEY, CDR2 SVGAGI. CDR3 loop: CASSYLVAGELFF. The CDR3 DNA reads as TGTGCCAGCAGTTACTTGGTTGCCGGGGAGCTGTTTTTT.

The CDR3 nucleotides are TGTGCCAGCAGTTCAACAGCCTCTGGAAACACCATATATTTT. Translation gives CASSSTASGNTIYF. The rearrangement uses TRBV28 and TRBJ1-3; D gene ambiguous. The CDR3 runs to 14 residues. The V end lost 4 bases, the J end lost 0 bases, and 7 bases lay between the germline ends. Germline-derived CDR1 and CDR2 are MDHEN and SYDVKM.

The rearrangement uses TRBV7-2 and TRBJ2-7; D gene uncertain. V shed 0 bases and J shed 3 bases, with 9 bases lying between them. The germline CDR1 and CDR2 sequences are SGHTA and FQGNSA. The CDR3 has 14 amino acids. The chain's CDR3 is CASSLAFRDYEQYF. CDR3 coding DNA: TGTGCCAGCAGCTTAGCGTTTAGGGACTACGAGCAGTACTTC.

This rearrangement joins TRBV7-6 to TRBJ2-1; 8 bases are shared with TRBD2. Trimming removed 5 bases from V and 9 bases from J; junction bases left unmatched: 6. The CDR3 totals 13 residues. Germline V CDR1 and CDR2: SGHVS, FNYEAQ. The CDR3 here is CASSLSGSVEQFF. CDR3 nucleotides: TGTGCCAGCAGCCTAAGCGGGAGTGTTGAGCAGTTCTTC.

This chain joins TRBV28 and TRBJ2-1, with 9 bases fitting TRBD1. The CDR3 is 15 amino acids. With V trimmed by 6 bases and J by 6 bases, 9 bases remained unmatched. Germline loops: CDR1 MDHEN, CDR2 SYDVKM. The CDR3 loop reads CASRSAGTGINEQFF. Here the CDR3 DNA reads TGTGCCAGCAGGTCCGCCGGGACAGGGATCAATGAGCAGTTCTTC.

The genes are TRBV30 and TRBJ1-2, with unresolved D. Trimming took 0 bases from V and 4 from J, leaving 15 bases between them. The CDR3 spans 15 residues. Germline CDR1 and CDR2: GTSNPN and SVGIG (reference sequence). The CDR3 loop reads CAWSVGVGDSYGYTF. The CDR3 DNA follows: TGTGCCTGGAGTGTTGGGGTTGGAGATAGCTATGGCTACACCTTC.

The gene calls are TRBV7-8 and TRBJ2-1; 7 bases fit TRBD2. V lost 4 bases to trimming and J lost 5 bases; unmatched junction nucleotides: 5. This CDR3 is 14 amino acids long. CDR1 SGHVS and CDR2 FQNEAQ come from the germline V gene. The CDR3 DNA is TGTGCCAGCAGCTCCACTAGCGCTCACAATGAGCAGTTCTTC. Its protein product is CASSSTSAHNEQFF.

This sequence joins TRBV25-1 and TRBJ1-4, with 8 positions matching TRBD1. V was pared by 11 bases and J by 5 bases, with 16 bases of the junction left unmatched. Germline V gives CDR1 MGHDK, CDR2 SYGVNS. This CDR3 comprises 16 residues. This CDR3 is CAAATRVTGGNEKLFF. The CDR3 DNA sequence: TGTGCCGCCGCCACCAGGGTTACAGGGGGGAATGAAAAACTGTTTTTT.

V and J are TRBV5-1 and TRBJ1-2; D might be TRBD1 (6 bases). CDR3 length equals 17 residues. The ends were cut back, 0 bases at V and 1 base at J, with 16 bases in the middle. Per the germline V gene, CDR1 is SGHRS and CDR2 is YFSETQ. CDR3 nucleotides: TGCGCCAGCAGCTTGGATCAGGGGCCATCCGATAACTATGGCTACACCTTC. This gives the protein CASSLDQGPSDNYGYTF.

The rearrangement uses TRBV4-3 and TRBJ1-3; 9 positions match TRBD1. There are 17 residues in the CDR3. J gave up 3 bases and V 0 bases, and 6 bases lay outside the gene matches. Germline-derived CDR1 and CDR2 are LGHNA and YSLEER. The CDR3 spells CASSQDKQGAGGNTIYF. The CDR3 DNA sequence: TGCGCCAGCAGCCAAGATAAACAGGGGGCAGGTGGAAACACCATATATTTT.

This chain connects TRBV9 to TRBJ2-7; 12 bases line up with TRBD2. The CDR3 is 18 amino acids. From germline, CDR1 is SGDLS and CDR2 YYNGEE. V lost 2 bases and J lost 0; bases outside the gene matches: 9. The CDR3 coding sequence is TGTGCCAGCAGCGTTGGGGGACTAGCGGGTCTAGACTCCTACGAGCAGTACTTC. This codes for CASSVGGLAGLDSYEQYF.

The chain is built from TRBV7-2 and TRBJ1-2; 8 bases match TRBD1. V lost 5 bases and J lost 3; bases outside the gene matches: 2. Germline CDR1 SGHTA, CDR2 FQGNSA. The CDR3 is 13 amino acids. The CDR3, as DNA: TGTGCCAGCAGCCGGGGACAGGACTATGGCTACACCTTC. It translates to CASSRGQDYGYTF.

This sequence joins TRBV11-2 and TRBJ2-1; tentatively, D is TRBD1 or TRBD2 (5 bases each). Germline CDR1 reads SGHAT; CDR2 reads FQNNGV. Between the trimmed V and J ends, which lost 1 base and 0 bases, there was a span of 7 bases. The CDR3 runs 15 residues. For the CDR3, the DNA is TGTGCCAGCAGCTTAGTGGGGGACTCCTACAATGAGCAGTTCTTC. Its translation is CASSLVGDSYNEQFF.

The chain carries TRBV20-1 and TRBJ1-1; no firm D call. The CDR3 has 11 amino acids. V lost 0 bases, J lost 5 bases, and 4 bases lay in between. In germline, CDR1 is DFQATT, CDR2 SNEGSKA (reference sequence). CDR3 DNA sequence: TGCAGTGCTAGAGACGTAACTGAAGCTTTCTTT. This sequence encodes CSARDVTEAFF.

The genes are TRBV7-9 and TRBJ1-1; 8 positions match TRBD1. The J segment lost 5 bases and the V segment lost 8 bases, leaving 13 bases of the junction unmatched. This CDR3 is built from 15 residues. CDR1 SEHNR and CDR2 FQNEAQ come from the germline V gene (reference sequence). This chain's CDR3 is CASVVSGGVSTEAFF. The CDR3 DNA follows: TGTGCCAGCGTCGTGTCAGGGGGCGTCTCAACTGAAGCTTTCTTT.

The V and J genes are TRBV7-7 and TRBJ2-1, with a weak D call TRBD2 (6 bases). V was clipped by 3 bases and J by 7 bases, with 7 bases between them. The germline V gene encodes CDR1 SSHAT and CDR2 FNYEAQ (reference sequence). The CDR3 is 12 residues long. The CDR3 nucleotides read TGTGCCAGCAGCTTGGGGACTAATGAGCAGTTCTTC. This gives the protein CASSLGTNEQFF.

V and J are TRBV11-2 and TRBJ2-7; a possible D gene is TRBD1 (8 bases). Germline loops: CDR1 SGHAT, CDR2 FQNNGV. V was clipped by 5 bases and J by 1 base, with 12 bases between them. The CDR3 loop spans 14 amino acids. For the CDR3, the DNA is TGTGCCAGCAGCGAGCGGGACAGGTCCTACGAGCAGTACTTC. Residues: CASSERDRSYEQYF.

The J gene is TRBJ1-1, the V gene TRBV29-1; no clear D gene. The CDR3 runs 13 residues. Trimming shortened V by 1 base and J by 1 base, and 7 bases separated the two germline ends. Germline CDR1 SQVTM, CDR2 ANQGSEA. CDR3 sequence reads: CSVEGQTNTEAFF. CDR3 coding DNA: TGCAGCGTTGAAGGCCAGACGAACACTGAAGCTTTCTTT.

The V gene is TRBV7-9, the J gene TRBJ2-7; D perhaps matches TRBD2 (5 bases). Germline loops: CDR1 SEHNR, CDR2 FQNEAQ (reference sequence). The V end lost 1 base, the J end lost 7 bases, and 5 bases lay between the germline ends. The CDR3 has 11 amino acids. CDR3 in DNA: TGTGCCAGCAGCTTAGGGAGGGAGCAGTACTTC. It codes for CASSLGREQYF. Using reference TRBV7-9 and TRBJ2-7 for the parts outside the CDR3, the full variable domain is DTGVSQNPRHKITKRGQNVTFRCDPISEHNRLYWYRQTLGQGPEFLTYFQNEAQLEKSRLLSDRFSAERPKGSFSTLEIQRTEQGDSAMYLCASSLGREQYFGPGTRLTVT.

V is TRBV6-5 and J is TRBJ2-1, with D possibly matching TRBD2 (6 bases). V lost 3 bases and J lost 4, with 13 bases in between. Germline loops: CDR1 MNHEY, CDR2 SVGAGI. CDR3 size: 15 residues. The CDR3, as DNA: TGTGCCAGCAGTTATTTCCCGGGGGAATACAATGAGCAGTTCTTC. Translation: CASSYFPGEYNEQFF.